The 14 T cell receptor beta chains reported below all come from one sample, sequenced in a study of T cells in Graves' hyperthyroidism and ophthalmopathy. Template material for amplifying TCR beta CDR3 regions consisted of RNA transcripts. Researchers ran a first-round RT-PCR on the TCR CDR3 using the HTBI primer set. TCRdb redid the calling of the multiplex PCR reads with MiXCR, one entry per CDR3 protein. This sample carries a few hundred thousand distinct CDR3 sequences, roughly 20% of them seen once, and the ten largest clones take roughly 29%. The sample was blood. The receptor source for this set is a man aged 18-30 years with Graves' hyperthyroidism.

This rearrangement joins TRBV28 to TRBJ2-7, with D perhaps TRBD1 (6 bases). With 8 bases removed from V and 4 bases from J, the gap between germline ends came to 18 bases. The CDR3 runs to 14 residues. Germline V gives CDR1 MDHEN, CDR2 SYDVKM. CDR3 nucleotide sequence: TGTGCCAGCGCCTCAGGGGACACCTTGTACGAGCAGTACTTC. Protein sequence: CASASGDTLYEQYF.

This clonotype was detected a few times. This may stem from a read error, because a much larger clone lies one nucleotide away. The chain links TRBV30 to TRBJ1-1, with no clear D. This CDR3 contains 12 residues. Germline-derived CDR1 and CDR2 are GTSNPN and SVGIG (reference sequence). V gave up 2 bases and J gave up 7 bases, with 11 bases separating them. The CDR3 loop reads CAWSPQAFEAFF. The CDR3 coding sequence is TGTGCCTGGAGTCCGCAGGCCTTTGAAGCTTTCTTT. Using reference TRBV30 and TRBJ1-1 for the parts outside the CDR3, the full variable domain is SQTIHQWPATLVQPVGSPLSLECTVEGTSNPNLYWYRQAAGRGLQLLFYSVGIGQISSEVPQNLSASRPQDRQFILSSKKLLLSDSGFYLCAWSPQAFEAFFGQGTRLTVV.

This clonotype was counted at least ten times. DNA of the CDR3: TGTGCCACCGCGGGGCAGGCAGCTAACTATGGCTACACCTTC. Encoded protein: CATAGQAANYGYTF. This sequence joins TRBV13 and TRBJ1-2; D may be TRBD1 (5 bases). V shed 10 bases and J shed 0 bases, with 15 bases lying between them. Germline lookup yields CDR1 PRHDT and CDR2 FYEKMQ (reference sequence). This CDR3 has 14 amino acids.

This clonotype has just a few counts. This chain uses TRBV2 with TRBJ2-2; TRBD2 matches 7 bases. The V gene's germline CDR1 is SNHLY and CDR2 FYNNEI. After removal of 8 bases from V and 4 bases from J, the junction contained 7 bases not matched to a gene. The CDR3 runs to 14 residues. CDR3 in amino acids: CASWAGGGTGELFF. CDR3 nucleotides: TGTGCCAGCTGGGCGGGCGGGGGCACCGGGGAGCTGTTTTTT.

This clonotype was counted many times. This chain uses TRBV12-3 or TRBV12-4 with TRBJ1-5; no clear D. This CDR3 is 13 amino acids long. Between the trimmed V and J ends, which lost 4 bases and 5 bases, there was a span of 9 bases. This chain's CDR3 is CASSSARDQPQHF. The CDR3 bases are TGTGCCAGCAGTTCTGCGAGGGATCAGCCCCAGCATTTT.

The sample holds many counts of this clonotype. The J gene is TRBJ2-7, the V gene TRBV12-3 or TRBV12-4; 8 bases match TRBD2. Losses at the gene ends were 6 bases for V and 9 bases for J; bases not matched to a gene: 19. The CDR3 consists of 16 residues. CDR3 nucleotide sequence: TGTGCCAGCAGCCGCGGGCAGATAGCGGGGCCTGGGGGGCAGTACTTC. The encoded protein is CASSRGQIAGPGGQYF.

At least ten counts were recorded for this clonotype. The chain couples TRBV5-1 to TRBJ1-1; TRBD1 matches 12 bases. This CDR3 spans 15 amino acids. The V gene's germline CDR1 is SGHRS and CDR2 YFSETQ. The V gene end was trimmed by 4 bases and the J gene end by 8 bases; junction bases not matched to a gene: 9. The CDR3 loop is CASSTAGTGGREAFF. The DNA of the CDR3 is TGCGCCAGCAGCACCGCCGGGACAGGGGGCAGGGAAGCTTTCTTT.

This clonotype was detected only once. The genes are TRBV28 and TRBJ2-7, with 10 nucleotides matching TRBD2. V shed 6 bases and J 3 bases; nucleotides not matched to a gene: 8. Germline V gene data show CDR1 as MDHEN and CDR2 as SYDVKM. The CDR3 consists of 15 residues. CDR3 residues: CASRRLAGEVYEQYF. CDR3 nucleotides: TGTGCCAGCAGGAGGCTAGCGGGAGAGGTCTACGAGCAGTACTTC.

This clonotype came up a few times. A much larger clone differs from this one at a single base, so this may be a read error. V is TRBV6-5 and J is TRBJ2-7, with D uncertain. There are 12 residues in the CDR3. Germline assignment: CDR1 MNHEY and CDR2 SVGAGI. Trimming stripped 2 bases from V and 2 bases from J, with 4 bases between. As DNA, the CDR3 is TGTGCCAGCAGTTACACGGCCTACGAGCAGTACTTC. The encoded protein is CASSYTAYEQYF.

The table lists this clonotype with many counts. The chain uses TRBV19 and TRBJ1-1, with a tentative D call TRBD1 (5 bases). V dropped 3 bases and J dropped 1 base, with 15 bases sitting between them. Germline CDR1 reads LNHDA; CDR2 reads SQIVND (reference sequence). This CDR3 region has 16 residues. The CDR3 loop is CASSIPRVRANTEAFF. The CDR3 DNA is TGTGCCAGTAGTATCCCCAGGGTTCGGGCGAACACTGAAGCTTTCTTT.

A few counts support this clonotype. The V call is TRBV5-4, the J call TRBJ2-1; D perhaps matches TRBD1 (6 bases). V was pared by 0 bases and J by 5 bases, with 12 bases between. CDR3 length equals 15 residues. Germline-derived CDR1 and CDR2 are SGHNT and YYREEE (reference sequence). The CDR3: CASSLAGQGHNEQFF. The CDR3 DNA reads TGTGCCAGCAGCTTGGCCGGGCAGGGGCACAATGAGCAGTTCTTC.

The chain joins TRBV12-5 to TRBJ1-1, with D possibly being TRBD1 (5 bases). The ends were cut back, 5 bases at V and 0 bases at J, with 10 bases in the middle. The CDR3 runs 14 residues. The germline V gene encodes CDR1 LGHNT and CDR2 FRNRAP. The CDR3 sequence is CASGPGTVNTEAFF. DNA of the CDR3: TGTGCTAGTGGTCCCGGGACGGTGAACACTGAAGCTTTCTTT. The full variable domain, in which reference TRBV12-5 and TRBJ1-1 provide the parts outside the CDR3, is DARVTQTPRHKVTEMGQEVTMRCQPILGHNTVFWYRQTMMQGLELLAYFRNRAPLDDSGMPKDRFSAEMPDATLATLKIQPSEPRDSAVYFCASGPGTVNTEAFFGQGTRLTVV.

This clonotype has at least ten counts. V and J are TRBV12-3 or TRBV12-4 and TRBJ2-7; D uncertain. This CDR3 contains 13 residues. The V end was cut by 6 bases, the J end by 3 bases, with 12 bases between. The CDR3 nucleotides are TGTGCCAGCAGCTTTGGACGCGGCTACGAGCAGTACTTC. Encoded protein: CASSFGRGYEQYF.

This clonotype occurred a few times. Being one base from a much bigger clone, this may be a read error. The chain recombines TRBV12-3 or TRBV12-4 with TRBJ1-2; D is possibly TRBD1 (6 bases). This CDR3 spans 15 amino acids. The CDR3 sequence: CASRLGLDRNYGYTF. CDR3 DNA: TGTGCCAGCCGTTTAGGACTGGACAGAAACTATGGCTACACCTTC.